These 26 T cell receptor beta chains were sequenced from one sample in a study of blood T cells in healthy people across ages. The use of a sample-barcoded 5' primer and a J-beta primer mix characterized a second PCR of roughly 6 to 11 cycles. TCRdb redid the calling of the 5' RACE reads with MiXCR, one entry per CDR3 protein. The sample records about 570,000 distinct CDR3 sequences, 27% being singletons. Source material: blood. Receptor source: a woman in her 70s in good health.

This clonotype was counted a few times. As DNA, the CDR3 is TGCGCCAGCAGCCAAGGATCCGGAGGGGGGGGCAGAGGCTACACCTTC. Translating it yields CASSQGSGGGGRGYTF. The chain combines TRBV4-3 with TRBJ1-2; TRBD1 is a possible D gene (6 bases). This CDR3 contains 16 residues. Between the trimmed V and J ends, which lost 1 base and 8 bases, there was a span of 20 bases. In germline, CDR1 is LGHNA, CDR2 YSLEER.

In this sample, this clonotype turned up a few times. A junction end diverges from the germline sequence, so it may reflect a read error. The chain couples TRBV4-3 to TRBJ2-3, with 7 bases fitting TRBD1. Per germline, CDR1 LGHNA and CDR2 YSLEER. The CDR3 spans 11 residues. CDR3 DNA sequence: TGCGCCAGCAGCCAAGAGGACAGGTGGTGTTTT. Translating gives CASSQEDRWCF.

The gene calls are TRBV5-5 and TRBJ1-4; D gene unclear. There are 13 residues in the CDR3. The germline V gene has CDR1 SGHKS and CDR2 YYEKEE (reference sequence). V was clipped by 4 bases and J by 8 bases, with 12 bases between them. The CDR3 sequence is CASSPGLMEKLFF. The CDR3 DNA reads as TGTGCCAGCAGCCCCGGACTGATGGAAAAACTGTTTTTT. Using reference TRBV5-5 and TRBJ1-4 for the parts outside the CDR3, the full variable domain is DAGVTQSPTHLIKTRGQQVTLRCSPISGHKSVSWYQQVLGQGPQFIFQYYEKEERGRGNFPDRFSARQFPNYSSELNVNALLLGDSALYLCASSPGLMEKLFFGSGTQLSVL.

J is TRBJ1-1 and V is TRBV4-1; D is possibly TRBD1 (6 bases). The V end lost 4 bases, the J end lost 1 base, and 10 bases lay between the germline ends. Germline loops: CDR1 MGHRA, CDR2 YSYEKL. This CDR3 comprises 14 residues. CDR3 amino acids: CASSPTTGNTEAFF. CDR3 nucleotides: TGCGCCAGCAGCCCTACGACAGGGAACACTGAAGCTTTCTTT.

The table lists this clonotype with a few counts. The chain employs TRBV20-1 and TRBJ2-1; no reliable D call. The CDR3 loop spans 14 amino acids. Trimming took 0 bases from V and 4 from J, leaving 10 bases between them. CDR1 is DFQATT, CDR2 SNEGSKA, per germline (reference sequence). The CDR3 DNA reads TGCAGTGCTAGAGATCCCACCCATTACAATGAGCAGTTCTTC. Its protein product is CSARDPTHYNEQFF.

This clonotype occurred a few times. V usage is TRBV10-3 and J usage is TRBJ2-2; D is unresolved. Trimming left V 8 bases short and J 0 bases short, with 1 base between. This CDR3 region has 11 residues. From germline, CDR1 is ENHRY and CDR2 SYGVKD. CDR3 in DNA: TGTGCCATCGCGAACACCGGGGAGCTGTTTTTT. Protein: CAIANTGELFF.

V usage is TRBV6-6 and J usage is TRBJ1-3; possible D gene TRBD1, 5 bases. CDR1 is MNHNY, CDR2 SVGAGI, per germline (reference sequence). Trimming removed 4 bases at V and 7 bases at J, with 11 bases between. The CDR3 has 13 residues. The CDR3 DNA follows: TGTGCCAGCAGTTCCGACCAGGGCAACACCATATATTTT. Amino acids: CASSSDQGNTIYF.

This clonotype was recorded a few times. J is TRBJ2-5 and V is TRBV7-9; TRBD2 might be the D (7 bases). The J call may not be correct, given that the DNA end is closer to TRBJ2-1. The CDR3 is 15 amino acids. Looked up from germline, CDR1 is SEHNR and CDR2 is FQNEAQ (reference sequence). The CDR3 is CASSLLRGPWNEQFF. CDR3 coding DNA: TGTGCCAGCAGCTTATTGCGGGGGCCCTGGAATGAGCAGTTCTTC.

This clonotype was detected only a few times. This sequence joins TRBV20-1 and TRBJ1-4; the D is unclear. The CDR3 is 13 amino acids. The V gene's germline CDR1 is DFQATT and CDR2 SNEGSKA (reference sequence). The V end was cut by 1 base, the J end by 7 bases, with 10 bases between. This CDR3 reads CSARVAGGEKLFF. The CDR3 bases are TGCAGTGCTAGAGTTGCAGGAGGTGAAAAACTGTTTTTT.

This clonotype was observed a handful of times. The CDR3 DNA sequence: TGTGCCAGCAGCCCCCCCGGGGGGAGGATCACCGGGGAGCTGTTTTTT. This encodes CASSPPGGRITGELFF. The chain combines TRBV7-2 with TRBJ2-2, with 7 bases fitting TRBD2. This CDR3 contains 16 residues. Germline values: CDR1 SGHTA, CDR2 FQGNSA. The ends lost 5 bases at V and 4 bases at J; junction bases unmatched: 10.

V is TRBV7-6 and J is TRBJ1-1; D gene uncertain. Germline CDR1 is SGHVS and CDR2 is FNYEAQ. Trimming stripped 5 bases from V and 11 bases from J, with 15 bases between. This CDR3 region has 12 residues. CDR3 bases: TGTGCCAGCAGCCCGGACGGGTCGAGGGCTTTCTTT. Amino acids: CASSPDGSRAFF.

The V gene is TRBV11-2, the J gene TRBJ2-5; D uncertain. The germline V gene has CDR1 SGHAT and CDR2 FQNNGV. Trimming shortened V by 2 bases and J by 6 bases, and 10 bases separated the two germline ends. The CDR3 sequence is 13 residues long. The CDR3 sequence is CASSLMGMQTQYF. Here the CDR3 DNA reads TGTGCCAGCAGCTTAATGGGAATGCAGACCCAGTACTTC.

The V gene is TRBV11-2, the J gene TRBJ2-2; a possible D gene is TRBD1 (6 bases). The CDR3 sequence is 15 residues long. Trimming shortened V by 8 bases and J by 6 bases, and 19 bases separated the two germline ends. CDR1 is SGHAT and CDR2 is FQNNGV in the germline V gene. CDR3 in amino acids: CASQQGGGSPGELFF. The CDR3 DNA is TGTGCCAGCCAACAGGGTGGTGGGTCCCCCGGGGAGCTGTTTTTT.

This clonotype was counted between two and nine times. The CDR3 here is CASSAQGTDTQYF. The DNA for the CDR3 is TGCGCCAGCAGCGCTCAGGGTACAGATACGCAGTATTTT. The chain couples TRBV5-1 to TRBJ2-3; tentative D call: TRBD1 (5 bases). CDR3 length: 13 residues. Trimming took 4 bases from V and 3 from J, leaving 9 bases between them. Germline V gene data show CDR1 as SGHRS and CDR2 as YFSETQ.

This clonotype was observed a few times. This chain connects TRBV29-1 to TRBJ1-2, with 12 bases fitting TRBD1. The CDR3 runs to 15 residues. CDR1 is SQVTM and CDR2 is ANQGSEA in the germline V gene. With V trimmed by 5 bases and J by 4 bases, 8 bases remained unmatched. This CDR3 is CSVPPGTGGGYGYTF. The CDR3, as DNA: TGCAGCGTTCCCCCCGGGACAGGGGGCGGCTATGGCTACACCTTC.

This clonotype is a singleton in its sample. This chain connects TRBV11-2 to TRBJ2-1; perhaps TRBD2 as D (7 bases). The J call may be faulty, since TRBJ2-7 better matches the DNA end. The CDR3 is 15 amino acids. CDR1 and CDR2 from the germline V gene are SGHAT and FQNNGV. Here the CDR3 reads CASSFSGGTPYEQYF. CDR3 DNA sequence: TGTGCCAGCAGCTTCTCCGGGGGGACACCCTACGAGCAGTACTTC.

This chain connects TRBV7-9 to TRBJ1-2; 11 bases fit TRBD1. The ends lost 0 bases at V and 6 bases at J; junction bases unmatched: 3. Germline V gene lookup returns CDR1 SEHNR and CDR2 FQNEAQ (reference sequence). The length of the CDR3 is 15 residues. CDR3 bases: TGTGCCAGCAGCTTAGCCGGGACAGGGGGAGATGGCTACACCTTC. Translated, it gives CASSLAGTGGDGYTF.

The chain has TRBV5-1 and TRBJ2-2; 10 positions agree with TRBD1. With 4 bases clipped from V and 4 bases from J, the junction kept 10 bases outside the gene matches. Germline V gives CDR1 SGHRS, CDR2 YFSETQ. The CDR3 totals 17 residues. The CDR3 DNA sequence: TGCGCCAGCAGCCGGGCTTGGGGACAGGGGCCCACCGGGGAGCTGTTTTTT. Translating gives CASSRAWGQGPTGELFF.

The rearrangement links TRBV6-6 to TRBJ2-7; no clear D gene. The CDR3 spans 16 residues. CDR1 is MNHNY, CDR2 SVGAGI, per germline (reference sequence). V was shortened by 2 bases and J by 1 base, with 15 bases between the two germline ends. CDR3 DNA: TGTGCCAGCAGTTACGGGGAAAGGGAACCTTCCTACGAGCAGTACTTC. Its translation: CASSYGEREPSYEQYF.

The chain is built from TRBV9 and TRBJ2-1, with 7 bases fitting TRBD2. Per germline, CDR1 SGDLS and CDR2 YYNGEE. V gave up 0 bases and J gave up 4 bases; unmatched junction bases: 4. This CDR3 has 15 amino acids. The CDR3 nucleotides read TGTGCCAGCAGCGTAGCCGGGGGGAGGTACAATGAGCAGTTCTTC. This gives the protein CASSVAGGRYNEQFF.

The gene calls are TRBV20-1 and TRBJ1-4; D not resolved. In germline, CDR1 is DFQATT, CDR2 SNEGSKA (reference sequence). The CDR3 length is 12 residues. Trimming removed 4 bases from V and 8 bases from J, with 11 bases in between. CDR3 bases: TGCAGTGCTACCGGGAGTAGGGAAAAACTGTTTTTT. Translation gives CSATGSREKLFF.

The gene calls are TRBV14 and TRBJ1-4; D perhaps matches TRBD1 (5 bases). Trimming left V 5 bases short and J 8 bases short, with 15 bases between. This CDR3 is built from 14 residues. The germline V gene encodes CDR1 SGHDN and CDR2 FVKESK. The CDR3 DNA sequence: TGTGCCAGCAGCGGATCCGGGGCCGGGGAAAAACTGTTTTTT. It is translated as CASSGSGAGEKLFF.

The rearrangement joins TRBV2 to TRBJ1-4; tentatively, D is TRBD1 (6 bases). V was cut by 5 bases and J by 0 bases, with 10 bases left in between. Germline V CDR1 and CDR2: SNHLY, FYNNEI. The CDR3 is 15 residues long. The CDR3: CASSFRTATNEKLFF. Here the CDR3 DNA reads TGTGCCAGCAGTTTTCGGACAGCAACTAATGAAAAACTGTTTTTT.

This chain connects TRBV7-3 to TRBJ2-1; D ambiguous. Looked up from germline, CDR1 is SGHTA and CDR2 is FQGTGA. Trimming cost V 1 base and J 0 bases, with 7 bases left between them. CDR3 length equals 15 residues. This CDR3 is CASSLRPSSYNEQFF. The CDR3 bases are TGTGCCAGCAGCTTAAGACCGAGCTCCTACAATGAGCAGTTCTTC.

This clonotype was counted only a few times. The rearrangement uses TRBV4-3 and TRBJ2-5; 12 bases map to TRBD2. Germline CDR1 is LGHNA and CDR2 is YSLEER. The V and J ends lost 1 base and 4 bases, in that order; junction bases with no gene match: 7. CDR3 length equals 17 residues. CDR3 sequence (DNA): TGCGCCAGCAGCCAAGGAGGACTAGCGGGGAGAGGAGAGACCCAGTACTTC. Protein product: CASSQGGLAGRGETQYF.

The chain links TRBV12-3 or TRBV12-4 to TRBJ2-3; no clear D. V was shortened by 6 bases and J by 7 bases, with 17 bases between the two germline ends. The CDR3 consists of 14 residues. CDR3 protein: CASRLTSGAYTQYF. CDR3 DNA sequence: TGTGCCAGCAGGTTGACCTCGGGCGCCTATACGCAGTATTTT.